Listed below are T cell receptor beta chains from one sample, sequenced in a study of shared clonotypes between healthy human individuals. Generated by immunoSEQ multiplex PCR, the TCRdb table keeps only in-frame clones and is missing some. The sample lists millions of clones; about 92% were seen once. The sequenced material came from naive CD4+ T cells from PBMCs. The receptor source for this set is a man between 18 and 29 years old in good health. Some clones in this sample may be carry-over from other donors' samples. The CDR3 runs from the conserved cysteine through the conserved F or W. Each record gives: clone size, J gene, D gene, V gene, CDR3 DNA, CDR3 protein. The D gene is left open where the match is weak. Only some rows state a clone size, as once, few, many or a class for expanded clones.

clone size: NA
J gene: TRBJ1-3
D gene: TRBD1
V gene: TRBV6-1
CDR3 DNA: TGTGCCAGCAGTGAAGCGCCCTCCGGGACAGGGTACCAAGGGAACACCATATATTTT
CDR3 protein: CASSEAPSGTGYQGNTIYF

clone size: few
J gene: TRBJ1-1
D gene: NA
V gene: TRBV28
CDR3 DNA: TGTGCCAGCAGTTTATCTGCGAGGCACACTGAAGCTTTCTTT
CDR3 protein: CASSLSARHTEAFF

clone size: NA
J gene: TRBJ1-5
D gene: NA
V gene: TRBV5-1
CDR3 DNA: TGCGCCAGCAGCTTGGTAGGGGGGGGACAGCCCCAGCATTTT
CDR3 protein: CASSLVGGGQPQHF

clone size: NA
J gene: TRBJ2-1
D gene: TRBD2
V gene: TRBV9
CDR3 DNA: TGTGCCAGCAGCCCCCGACTAGCGGGATCCTACAATGAGCAGTTCTTC
CDR3 protein: CASSPRLAGSYNEQFF

clone size: once
J gene: TRBJ1-2
D gene: NA
V gene: TRBV29-1
CDR3 DNA: TGCAGCGTTGGGACGGGCTATGGCTACACCTTC
CDR3 protein: CSVGTGYGYTF

clone size: NA
J gene: TRBJ1-1
D gene: TRBD1
V gene: TRBV7-2
CDR3 DNA: TGTGCCAGCAGCCCGCGGGGGCAGGGGGACACTGAAGCTTTCTTT
CDR3 protein: CASSPRGQGDTEAFF

clone size: NA
J gene: TRBJ2-1
D gene: TRBD2
V gene: TRBV27
CDR3 DNA: TGTGCCAGCAGTTTGTGGGGACTAGCGGGAGGGATCTACAATGAGCAGTTCTTC
CDR3 protein: CASSLWGLAGGIYNEQFF

clone size: NA
J gene: TRBJ1-2
D gene: NA
V gene: TRBV6-1
CDR3 DNA: TGTGCCAGCACTCTAGGGTTTAATGAAGGCTATGGCTACACCTTC
CDR3 protein: CASTLGFNEGYGYTF

clone size: NA
J gene: TRBJ2-7
D gene: TRBD1
V gene: TRBV6-6
CDR3 DNA: TGTGCCAGCAGCAGGGACAGGGGGTACGAGCAGTACTTC
CDR3 protein: CASSRDRGYEQYF

clone size: once
J gene: TRBJ1-5
D gene: TRBD1
V gene: TRBV19
CDR3 DNA: TGTGCCAGTAACCACCGGGTTCCGGCAGGGGGCGGTCAGCCCCAGCATTTT
CDR3 protein: CASNHRVPAGGGQPQHF

clone size: NA
J gene: TRBJ2-7
D gene: NA
V gene: TRBV6-1
CDR3 DNA: TGTGCCAGCAGTGTGGCCGGAGTTCCCTACGAGCAGTACTTC
CDR3 protein: CASSVAGVPYEQYF

clone size: once
J gene: TRBJ2-3
D gene: NA
V gene: TRBV2
CDR3 DNA: TGTGCCAGCGAAGAAACTCGAAGCACAGATACGCAGTATTTT
CDR3 protein: CASEETRSTDTQYF

clone size: NA
J gene: TRBJ1-1
D gene: TRBD1
V gene: TRBV27
CDR3 DNA: TGTGCCAGCAGTACTTTCGGACAGGGCAGGACTGAAGCTTTCTTT
CDR3 protein: CASSTFGQGRTEAFF

clone size: NA
J gene: TRBJ2-3
D gene: NA
V gene: TRBV29-1
CDR3 DNA: TGCAGCGTTGGGAATAAACTTAGCACAGATACGCAGTATTTT
CDR3 protein: CSVGNKLSTDTQYF

clone size: NA
J gene: TRBJ2-7
D gene: NA
V gene: TRBV15
CDR3 DNA: TGTGCCACCAGCAGAGGCCCCGGGGTCCTAGGCTCCTACGAGCAGTACTTC
CDR3 protein: CATSRGPGVLGSYEQYF

clone size: NA
J gene: TRBJ2-7
D gene: NA
V gene: TRBV30
CDR3 DNA: TGTGCCTGGAGTAGCGCCGTCTACGAGCAGTACTTC
CDR3 protein: CAWSSAVYEQYF

clone size: NA
J gene: TRBJ2-1
D gene: TRBD2
V gene: TRBV6-1
CDR3 DNA: TGTGCCAGCAGTGACAAACTAGCGGGAGGGCCCCACGAGCAGTTCTTC
CDR3 protein: CASSDKLAGGPHEQFF

clone size: NA
J gene: TRBJ2-6
D gene: TRBD2
V gene: TRBV4-1
CDR3 DNA: TGCGCCAGCAGCCTTCTAGCGGGAGTAACTGGGGCCAACGTCCTGACTTTC
CDR3 protein: CASSLLAGVTGANVLTF

clone size: NA
J gene: TRBJ1-5
D gene: NA
V gene: TRBV9
CDR3 DNA: TGTGCCAGCAGCGTAGGTACCCATCAGCCCCAGCATTTT
CDR3 protein: CASSVGTHQPQHF

clone size: NA
J gene: TRBJ2-7
D gene: NA
V gene: TRBV7-2
CDR3 DNA: TGTGCCAGCAGCATACTAGGGGGCGAGCAGTACTTC
CDR3 protein: CASSILGGEQYF

clone size: NA
J gene: TRBJ1-2
D gene: NA
V gene: TRBV30
CDR3 DNA: TGTGCCTGGAGTGCCTGGACAGACTATGGCTACACCTTC
CDR3 protein: CAWSAWTDYGYTF

clone size: NA
J gene: TRBJ2-7
D gene: NA
V gene: TRBV6-6
CDR3 DNA: TGTGCCAGCAGTTACGGGCTAGCAGCGGCCTACGAGCAGTACTTC
CDR3 protein: CASSYGLAAAYEQYF

clone size: NA
J gene: TRBJ2-5
D gene: TRBD1
V gene: TRBV7-3
CDR3 DNA: TGTGCCAGCAGCTTAAGGGGGACAGGGGAAGAGACCCAGTACTTC
CDR3 protein: CASSLRGTGEETQYF

clone size: NA
J gene: TRBJ1-5
D gene: NA
V gene: TRBV4-1
CDR3 DNA: TGCGCCAGCAGCCACCCCTTAGGGCCCCAGCATTTT
CDR3 protein: CASSHPLGPQHF

clone size: NA
J gene: TRBJ1-3
D gene: NA
V gene: TRBV5-1
CDR3 DNA: TGCGCCAGCAGTTTCTCTGGAACTGGAAACACCATATATTTT
CDR3 protein: CASSFSGTGNTIYF

clone size: few
J gene: TRBJ1-1
D gene: TRBD1
V gene: TRBV11-2
CDR3 DNA: TGTGCCAGCAGCTTTACGGGACAGGGAGCTTTCTTT
CDR3 protein: CASSFTGQGAFF

clone size: NA
J gene: TRBJ1-2
D gene: NA
V gene: TRBV5-6
CDR3 DNA: TGTGCCAGCAGCCCTTTGGACAGCTATGGCTACACCTTC
CDR3 protein: CASSPLDSYGYTF

clone size: NA
J gene: TRBJ2-5
D gene: NA
V gene: TRBV7-8
CDR3 DNA: TGTGCCAGCAGCTTGAGCTGGAAAGAGACCCAGTACTTC
CDR3 protein: CASSLSWKETQYF